This record looks at one T cell receptor (beta chain) sequence and its context. It has no known antigen specificity. No much larger clone is present one base from it, and per-base qualities are unavailable. These data belong to a study of T cell responses to AZD1222 COVID-19 vaccine listed by TCRdb under 2021. Describing the broader study: AZD1222 recipients with second doses at about 4 weeks or about 12 weeks were pooled, because spike-specific TCR depth and breadth did not differ between schedules. Trial participants were enrolled by age into subgroups of 18-55, 56-69 and 70-plus years, and 148, 28 and 57 TCR-sequenced participants, respectively, were included in these subgroups. TCR sequencing was performed for about 250 trial participants, of whom around 210 were given two doses of AZD1222 and some 26 were given two doses of MenACWY control vaccine. Here is what the overall study found, with its caveats: A significant rise in spike-specific TCR breadth and depth was observed after two AZD1222 doses relative to day 0 and relative to MenACWY recipients. Because no samples from the day 14 peak response were available, repertoires could be characterized only after the peak T cell response. The 56-69-year group was small, and its depth increase did not reach significance, likely because of low power. The whole spike protein was spanned by vaccine-associated CD4 TCRs, and dominant responses were seen in regions 160-218 and 743-854. Conclusions about previously exposed vaccinees were limited because only 6 or 7 AZD1222 recipients were SARS-CoV-2 seropositive at baseline. Participants were mostly white British, with more females than males. The authors suggested clonal diversity may have been underestimated. Reportedly, almost half of the unique spike-specific TCRs recognized epitopes lying outside the regions that are mutated in the B.1.351 and B.1.1.7 variants.

The CDR3 runs 17 residues from the cysteine to the phenylalanine. Left in the record is the CDR3 DNA by itself, 51 bases read in frame from the first base. The time point label here, explained by the study, means: baseline before first vaccination. Samples from vaccinated people were obtained from the UK trials COV001 and COV002, which included a single-blind randomized controlled phase 2/3 trial of AZD1222 (ChAdOx1 nCoV-19) in healthy adults. Trial participant PBMC samples were collected at day 0 and day 28 after the second dose for TCRbeta chain sequencing. The CDR3 regions of human TCRbeta chains were analyzed by immunosequencing. The source study handled its data this way. TCRs in the repertoires were matched against a reference library of SARS-CoV-2-specific TCRs that had been generated with the MIRA antigen-specificity platform. Breadth meant the fraction of unique TCRs that were SARS-CoV-2-associated, whereas depth meant the fraction of total T cells that were SARS-CoV-2-associated. Using the MIRA data, each spike-specific TCR was assigned both to the spike region to which the TCR was reactive and to a CD4 or CD8 class. Log10-transformed breadth and depth values were compared by one-way ANOVA with Sidak's multiple comparisons tests. As stored in TCRdb, this immuneACCESS dataset retains in-frame rearrangements with V and J assigned. A fraction of the clones does not appear; measured against another copy, unresolved V genes explain less than half of the discrepancy, and the remainder lacks a known reason. V and J calls and clone size follow that table, whereas D and trimming were derived from the DNA. Present in this sample are roughly 120,000 clones, approximately 83% of which were seen just once. Clones ranked in the top ten supply approximately 8.5% of the sample.

This receptor was identified in an adult in good health. The chain uses TRBV1 and TRBJ2-7; TRBD1, the table's D call, lacks a check against the DNA. TRBV1 is given as a pseudogene. This sample comprised peripheral blood, obtained on day 0 of AZD1222 vaccination. Read as DNA, the sequence is TGCACCAGCAGCCAAGATAACGGGGACAGGGGCTCCTACGAGCAGTACTTC. This translates into CTSSQDNGDRGSYEQYF.